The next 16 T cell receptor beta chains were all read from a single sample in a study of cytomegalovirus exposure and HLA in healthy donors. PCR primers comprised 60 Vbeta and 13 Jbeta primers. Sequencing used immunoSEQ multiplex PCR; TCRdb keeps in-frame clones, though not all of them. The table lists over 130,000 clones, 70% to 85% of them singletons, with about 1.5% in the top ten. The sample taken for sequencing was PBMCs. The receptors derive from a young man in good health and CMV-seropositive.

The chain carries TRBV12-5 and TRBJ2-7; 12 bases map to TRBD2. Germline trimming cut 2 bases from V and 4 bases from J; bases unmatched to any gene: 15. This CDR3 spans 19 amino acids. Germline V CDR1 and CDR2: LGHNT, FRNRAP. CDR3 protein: CASGLRPLFTSGRQYEQYF. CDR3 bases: TGTGCTAGTGGTTTGAGGCCCCTTTTTACTAGCGGGAGGCAGTACGAGCAGTACTTC.

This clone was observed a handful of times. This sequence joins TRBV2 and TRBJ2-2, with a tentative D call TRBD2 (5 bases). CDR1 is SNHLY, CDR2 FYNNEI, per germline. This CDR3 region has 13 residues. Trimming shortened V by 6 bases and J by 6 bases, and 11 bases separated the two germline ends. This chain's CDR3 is CASSPEEAGELFF. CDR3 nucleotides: TGTGCCAGCAGCCCAGAGGAGGCCGGGGAGCTGTTTTTT.

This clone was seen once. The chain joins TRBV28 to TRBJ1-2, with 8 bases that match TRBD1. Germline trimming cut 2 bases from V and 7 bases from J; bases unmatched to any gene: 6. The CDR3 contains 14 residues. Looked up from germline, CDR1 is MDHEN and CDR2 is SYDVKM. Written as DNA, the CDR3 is TGTGCCAGCAGTTTAGGGGACAGGCGGGGTGGCTACACCTTC. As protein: CASSLGDRRGGYTF.

CDR3 in amino acids: CASRRHDREDNSPLHF. The CDR3 coding sequence is TGTGCCAGCAGACGTCACGACAGGGAAGATAATTCACCCCTCCACTTT. The V gene is TRBV27, the J gene TRBJ1-6; 7 bases line up with TRBD1. CDR1 and CDR2 (germline): MNHEY, SMNVEV (reference sequence). Unmatched junction bases numbered 10, after V lost 6 bases and J lost 5 bases. This CDR3 is 16 amino acids long.

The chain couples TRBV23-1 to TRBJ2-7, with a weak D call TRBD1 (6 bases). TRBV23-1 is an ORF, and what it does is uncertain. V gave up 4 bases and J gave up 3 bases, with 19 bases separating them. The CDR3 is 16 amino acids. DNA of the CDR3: TGCGCCAGCAGTCCACTTGGGGACATTACTTACTACGAGCAGTACTTC. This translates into CASSPLGDITYYEQYF.

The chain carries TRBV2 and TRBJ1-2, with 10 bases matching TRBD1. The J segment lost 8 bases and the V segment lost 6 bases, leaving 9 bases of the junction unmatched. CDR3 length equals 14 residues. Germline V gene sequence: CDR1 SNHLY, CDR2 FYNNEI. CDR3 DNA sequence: TGTGCCAGCAGCCTAGACAGGGGGCAGACCGGCTACACCTTC. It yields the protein CASSLDRGQTGYTF.

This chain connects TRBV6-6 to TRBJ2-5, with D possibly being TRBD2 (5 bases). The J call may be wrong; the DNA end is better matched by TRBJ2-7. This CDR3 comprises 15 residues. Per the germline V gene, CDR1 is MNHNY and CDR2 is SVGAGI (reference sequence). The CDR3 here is CASRNGEQTGYEQYF. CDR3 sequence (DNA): TGTGCCAGCAGGAACGGGGAACAGACGGGCTACGAGCAGTACTTC.

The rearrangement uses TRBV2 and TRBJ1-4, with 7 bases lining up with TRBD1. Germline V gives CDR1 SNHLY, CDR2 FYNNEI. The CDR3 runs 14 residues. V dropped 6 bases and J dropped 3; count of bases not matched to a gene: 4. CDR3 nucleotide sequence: TGTGCCAGCAGGGTAACAGGGGCTAATGAAAAACTGTTTTTT. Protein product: CASRVTGANEKLFF. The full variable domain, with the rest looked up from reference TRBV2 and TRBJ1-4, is EPEVTQTPSHQVTQMGQEVILRCVPISNHLYFYWYRQILGQKVEFLVSFYNNEISEKSEIFDDQFSVERPDGSNFTLKIRSTKLEDSAMYFCASRVTGANEKLFFGSGTQLSVL.

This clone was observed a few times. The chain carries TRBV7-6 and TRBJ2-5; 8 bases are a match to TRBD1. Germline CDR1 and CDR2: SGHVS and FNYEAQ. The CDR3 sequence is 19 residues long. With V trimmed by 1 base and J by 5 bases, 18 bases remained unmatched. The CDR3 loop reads CASSLGSPFGTGGSETQYF. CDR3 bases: TGTGCCAGCAGCTTAGGATCCCCCTTCGGCACAGGGGGTTCGGAGACCCAGTACTTC.

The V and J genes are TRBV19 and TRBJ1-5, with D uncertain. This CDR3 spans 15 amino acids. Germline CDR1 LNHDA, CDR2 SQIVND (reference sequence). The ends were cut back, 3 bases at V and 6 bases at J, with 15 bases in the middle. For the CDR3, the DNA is TGTGCCAGTAGTATCCCCCTCAGGTCACGTCAGCCCCAGCATTTT. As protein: CASSIPLRSRQPQHF.

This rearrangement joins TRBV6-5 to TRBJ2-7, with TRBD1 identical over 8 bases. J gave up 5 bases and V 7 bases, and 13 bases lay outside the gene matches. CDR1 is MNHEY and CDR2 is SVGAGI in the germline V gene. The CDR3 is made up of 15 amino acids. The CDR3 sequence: CASTEDRVDVHEQYF. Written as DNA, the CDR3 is TGTGCCAGCACCGAGGACAGGGTGGACGTCCACGAGCAGTACTTC.

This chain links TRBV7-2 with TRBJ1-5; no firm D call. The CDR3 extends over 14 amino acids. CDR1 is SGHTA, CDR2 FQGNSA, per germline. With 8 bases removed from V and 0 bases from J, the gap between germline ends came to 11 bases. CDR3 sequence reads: CASSDYDSNQPQHF. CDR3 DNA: TGTGCCAGCTCGGACTATGATAGCAATCAGCCCCAGCATTTT.

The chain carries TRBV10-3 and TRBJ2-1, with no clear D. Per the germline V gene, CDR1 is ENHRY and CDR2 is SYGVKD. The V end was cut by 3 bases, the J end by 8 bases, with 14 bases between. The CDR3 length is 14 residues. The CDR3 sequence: CAISERVLRDEQFF. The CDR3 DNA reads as TGTGCCATCAGTGAACGGGTTCTACGGGATGAGCAGTTCTTC.

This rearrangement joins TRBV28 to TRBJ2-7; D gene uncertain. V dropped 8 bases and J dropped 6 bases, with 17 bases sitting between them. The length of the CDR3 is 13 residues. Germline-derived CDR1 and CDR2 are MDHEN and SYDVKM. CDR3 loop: CASGPIPVPEQYF. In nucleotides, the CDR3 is TGTGCCAGCGGGCCAATCCCTGTTCCCGAGCAGTACTTC. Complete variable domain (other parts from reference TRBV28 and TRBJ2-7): DVKVTQSSRYLVKRTGEKVFLECVQDMDHENMFWYRQDPGLGLRLIYFSYDVKMKEKGDIPEGYSVSREKKERFSLILESASTNQTSMYLCASGPIPVPEQYFGPGTRLTVT.

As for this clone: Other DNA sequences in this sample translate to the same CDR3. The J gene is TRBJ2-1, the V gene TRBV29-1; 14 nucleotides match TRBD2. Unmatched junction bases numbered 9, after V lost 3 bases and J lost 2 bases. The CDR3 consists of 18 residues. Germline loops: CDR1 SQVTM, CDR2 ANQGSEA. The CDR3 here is CSVESGLAGDGAYNEQFF. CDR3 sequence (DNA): TGCAGCGTTGAGTCGGGACTAGCGGGAGACGGGGCCTACAATGAGCAGTTCTTC.

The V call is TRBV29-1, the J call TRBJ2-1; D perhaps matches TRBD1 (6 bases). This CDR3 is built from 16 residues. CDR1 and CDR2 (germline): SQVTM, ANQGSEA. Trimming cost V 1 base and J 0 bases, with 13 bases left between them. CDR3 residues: CSVEGRGQNSYNEQFF. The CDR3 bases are TGCAGCGTTGAAGGCAGGGGCCAAAACTCCTACAATGAGCAGTTCTTC.